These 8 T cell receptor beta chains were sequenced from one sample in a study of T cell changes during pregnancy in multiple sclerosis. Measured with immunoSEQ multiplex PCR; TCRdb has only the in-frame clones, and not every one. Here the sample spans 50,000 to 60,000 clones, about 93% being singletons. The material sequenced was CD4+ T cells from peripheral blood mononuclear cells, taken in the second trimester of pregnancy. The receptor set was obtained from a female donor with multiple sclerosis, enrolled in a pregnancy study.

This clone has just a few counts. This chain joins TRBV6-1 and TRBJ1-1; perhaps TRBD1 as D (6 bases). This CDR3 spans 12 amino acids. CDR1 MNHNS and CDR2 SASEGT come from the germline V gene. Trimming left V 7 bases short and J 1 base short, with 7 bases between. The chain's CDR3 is CASIQGNTEAFF. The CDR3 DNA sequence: TGTGCCAGCATACAGGGGAACACTGAAGCTTTCTTT.

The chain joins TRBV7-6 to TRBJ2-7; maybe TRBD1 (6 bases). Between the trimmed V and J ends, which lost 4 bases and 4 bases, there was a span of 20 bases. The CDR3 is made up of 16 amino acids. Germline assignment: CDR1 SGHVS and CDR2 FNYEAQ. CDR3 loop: CASSSSVQGFPYEQYF. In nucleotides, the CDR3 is TGTGCCAGCAGCTCGTCGGTACAGGGTTTCCCTTACGAGCAGTACTTC.

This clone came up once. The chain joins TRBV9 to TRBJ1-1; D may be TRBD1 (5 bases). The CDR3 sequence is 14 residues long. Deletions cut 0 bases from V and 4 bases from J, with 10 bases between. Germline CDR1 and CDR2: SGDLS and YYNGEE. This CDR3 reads CASSVDPGGTEAFF. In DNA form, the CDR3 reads TGTGCCAGCAGCGTAGATCCGGGGGGCACTGAAGCTTTCTTT. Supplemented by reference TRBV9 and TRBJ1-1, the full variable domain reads DSGVTQTPKHLITATGQRVTLRCSPRSGDLSVYWYQQSLDQGLQFLIQYYNGEERAKGNILERFSAQQFPDLHSELNLSSLELGDSALYFCASSVDPGGTEAFFGQGTRLTVV.

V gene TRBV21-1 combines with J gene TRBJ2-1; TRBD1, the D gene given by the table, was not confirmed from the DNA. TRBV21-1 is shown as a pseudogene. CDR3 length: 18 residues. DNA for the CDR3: TGTGCCAGCAGCAAGAAATCAAAGGACAGGGGGTTGCACAATGAGCAGTTCTTC. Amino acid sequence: CASSKKSKDRGLHNEQFF.

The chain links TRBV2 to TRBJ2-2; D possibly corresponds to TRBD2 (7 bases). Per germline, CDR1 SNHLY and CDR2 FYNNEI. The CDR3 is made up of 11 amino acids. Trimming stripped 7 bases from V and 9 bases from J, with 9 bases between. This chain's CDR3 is CASKGGRELFF. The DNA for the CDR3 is TGTGCCAGCAAGGGGGGGAGGGAGCTGTTTTTT.

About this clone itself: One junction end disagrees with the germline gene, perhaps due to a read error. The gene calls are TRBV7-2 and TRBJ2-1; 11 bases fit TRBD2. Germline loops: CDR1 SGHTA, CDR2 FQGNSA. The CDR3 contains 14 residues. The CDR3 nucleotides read TGTGCCAGCAGCCTAGCGGGGGGTTTAAATGAGCAGTTCTTC. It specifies CASSLAGGLNEQFF.

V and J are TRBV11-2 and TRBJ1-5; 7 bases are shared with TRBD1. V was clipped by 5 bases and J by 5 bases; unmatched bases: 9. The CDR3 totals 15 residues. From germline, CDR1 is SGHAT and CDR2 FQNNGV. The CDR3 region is CASSEGQASYQPQHF. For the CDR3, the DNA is TGTGCCAGCAGCGAAGGACAGGCTAGTTATCAGCCCCAGCATTTT.

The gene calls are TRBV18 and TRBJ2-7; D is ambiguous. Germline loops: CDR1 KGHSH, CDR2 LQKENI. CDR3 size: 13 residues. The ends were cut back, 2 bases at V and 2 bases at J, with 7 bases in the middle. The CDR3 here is CASSPAQPYEQYF. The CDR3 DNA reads TGTGCCAGCTCACCAGCACAGCCCTACGAGCAGTACTTC.